The following is a T cell receptor (beta chain) sequence with its context. Some clones are missing from TCRdb's copy, which holds only in-frame ones; the method was immunoSEQ multiplex PCR. This table has over 100,000 clones, 82% appearing once. V dropped 5 bases and J dropped 3; count of bases not matched to a gene: 4. The germline gives CDR1 SGHTA, CDR2 FQGTGA. This CDR3 contains 14 residues. The data are from a study of T cell clones after liver transplantation. The sequence was obtained from a human donor who received a liver transplant. The sequencing here drew on CD4+ T cells from blood, taken before liver transplant. The chain joins TRBV7-3 to TRBJ1-1; 9 bases map to TRBD1. CDR3 bases: TGTGCCAGCAGCCAAGGACAGGGGCACACTGAAGCTTTCTTT. Translated, it gives CASSQGQGHTEAFF. The whole variable domain, filled in from reference TRBV7-3 and TRBJ1-1, reads GAGVSQTPSNKVTEKGKYVELRCDPISGHTALYWYRQSLGQGPEFLIYFQGTGAADDSGLPNDRFFAVRPEGSVSTLKIQRTERGDSAVYLCASSQGQGHTEAFFGQGTRLTVV.